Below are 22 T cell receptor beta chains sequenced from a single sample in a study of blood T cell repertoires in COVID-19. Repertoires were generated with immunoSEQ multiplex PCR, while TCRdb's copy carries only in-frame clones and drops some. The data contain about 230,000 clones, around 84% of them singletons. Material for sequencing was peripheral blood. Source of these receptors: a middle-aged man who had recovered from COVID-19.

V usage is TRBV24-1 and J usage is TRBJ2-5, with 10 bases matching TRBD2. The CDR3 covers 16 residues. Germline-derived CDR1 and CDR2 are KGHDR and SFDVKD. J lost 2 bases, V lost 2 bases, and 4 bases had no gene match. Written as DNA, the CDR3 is TGTGCCACCAGTGATTCTTCACTAGCGGGACAAGAGACCCAGTACTTC. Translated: CATSDSSLAGQETQYF.

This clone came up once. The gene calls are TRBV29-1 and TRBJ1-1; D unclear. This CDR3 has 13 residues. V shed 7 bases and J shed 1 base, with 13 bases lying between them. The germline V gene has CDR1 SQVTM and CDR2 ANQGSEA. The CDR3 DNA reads TGCAGCGCTTGCGGACTAGAGAACACTGAAGCTTTCTTT. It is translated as CSACGLENTEAFF.

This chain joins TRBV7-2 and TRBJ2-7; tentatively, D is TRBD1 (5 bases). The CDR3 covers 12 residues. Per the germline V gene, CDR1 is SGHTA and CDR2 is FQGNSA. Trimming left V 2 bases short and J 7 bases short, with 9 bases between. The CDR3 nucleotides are TGTGCCAGCAGCTTATACCAGGGAGAGCAGTACTTC. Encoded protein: CASSLYQGEQYF.

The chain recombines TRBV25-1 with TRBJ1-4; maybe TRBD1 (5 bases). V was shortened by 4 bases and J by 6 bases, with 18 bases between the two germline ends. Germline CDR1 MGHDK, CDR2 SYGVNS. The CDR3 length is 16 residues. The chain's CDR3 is CASSAGFGQNDEKLFF. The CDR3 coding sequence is TGTGCCAGCAGTGCAGGGTTTGGGCAGAACGATGAAAAACTGTTTTTT. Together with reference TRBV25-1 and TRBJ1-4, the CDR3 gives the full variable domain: EADIYQTPRYLVIGTGKKITLECSQTMGHDKMYWYQQDPGMELHLIHYSYGVNSTEKGDLSSESTVSRIRTEHFPLTLESARPSHTSQYLCASSAGFGQNDEKLFFGSGTQLSVL.

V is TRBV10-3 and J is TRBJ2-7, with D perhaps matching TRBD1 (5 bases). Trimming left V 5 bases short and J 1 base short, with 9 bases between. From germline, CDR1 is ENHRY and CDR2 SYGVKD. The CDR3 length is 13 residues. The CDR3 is CAISKQESYEQYF. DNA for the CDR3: TGTGCCATCAGTAAACAGGAGTCCTACGAGCAGTACTTC.

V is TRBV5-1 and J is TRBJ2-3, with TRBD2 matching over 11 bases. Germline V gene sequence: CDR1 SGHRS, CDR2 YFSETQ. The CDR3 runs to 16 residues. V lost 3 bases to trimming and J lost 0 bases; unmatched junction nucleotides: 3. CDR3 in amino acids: CASSSRTSGSTDTQYF. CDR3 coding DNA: TGCGCCAGCAGCTCCCGGACTAGCGGGAGCACAGATACGCAGTATTTT.

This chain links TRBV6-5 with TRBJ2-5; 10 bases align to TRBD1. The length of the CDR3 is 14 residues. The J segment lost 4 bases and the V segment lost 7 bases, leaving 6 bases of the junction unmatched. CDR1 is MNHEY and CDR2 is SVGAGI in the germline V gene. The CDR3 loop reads CASTGTGAGETQYF. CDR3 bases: TGTGCCAGCACTGGGACAGGGGCTGGAGAGACCCAGTACTTC.

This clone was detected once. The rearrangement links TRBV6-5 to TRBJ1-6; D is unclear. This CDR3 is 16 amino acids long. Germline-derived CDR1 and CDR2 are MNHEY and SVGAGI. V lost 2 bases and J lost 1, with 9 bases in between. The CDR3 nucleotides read TGTGCCAGCAGTTACGGGCCTGAGTCCTATAATTCACCCCTCCACTTT. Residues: CASSYGPESYNSPLHF.

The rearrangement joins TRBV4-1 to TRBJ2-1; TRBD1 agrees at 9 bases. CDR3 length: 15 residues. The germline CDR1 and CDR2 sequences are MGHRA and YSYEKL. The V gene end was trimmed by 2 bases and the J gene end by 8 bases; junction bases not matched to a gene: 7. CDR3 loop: CASSQLGTGPYEQFF. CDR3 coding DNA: TGCGCCAGCAGCCAACTGGGGACAGGGCCCTATGAGCAGTTCTTC.

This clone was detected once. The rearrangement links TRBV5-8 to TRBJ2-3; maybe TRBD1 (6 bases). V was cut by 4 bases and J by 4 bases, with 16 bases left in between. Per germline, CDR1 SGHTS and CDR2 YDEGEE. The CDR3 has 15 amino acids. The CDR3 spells CASSQGTGVADTQYF. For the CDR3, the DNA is TGTGCCAGCAGCCAGGGGACGGGCGTGGCAGATACGCAGTATTTT.

Here the CDR3 reads CASSPQQGARLQPQHF. In DNA form, the CDR3 reads TGTGCCAGTAGCCCCCAACAGGGGGCGCGACTTCAGCCCCAGCATTTT. The chain combines TRBV19 with TRBJ1-5; 9 nucleotides agree with TRBD1. This CDR3 has 16 amino acids. Germline CDR1 is LNHDA and CDR2 is SQIVND (reference sequence). V was clipped by 6 bases and J by 6 bases; unmatched bases: 12.

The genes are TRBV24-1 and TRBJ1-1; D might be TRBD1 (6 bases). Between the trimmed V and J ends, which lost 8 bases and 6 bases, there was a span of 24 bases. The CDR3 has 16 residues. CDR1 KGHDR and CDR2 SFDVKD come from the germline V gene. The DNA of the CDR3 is TGTGCCACCATCCCCTGGCGGGGGGCGAATATCGCTGAAGCTTTCTTT. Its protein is CATIPWRGANIAEAFF.

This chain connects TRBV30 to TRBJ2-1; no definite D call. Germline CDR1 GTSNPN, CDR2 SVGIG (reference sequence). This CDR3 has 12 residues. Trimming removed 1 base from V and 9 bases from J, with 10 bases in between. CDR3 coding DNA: TGTGCCTGGAGTGCGCAGTTCAGTGAGCAGTTCTTC. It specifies CAWSAQFSEQFF.

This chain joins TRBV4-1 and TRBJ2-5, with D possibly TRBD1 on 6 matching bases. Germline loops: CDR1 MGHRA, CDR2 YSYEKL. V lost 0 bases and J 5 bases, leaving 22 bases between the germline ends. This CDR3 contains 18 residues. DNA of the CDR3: TGCGCCAGCAGCCAAGATTATAAATCCCCAGACAGGAGGGAGACCCAGTACTTC. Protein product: CASSQDYKSPDRRETQYF.

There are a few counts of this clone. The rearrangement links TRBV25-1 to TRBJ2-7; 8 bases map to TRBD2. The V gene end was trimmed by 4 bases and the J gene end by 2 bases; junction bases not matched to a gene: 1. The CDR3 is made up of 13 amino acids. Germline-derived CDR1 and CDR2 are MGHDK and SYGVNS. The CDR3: CASSAGGAYEQYF. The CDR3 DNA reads TGTGCCAGCAGTGCGGGAGGGGCCTACGAGCAGTACTTC.

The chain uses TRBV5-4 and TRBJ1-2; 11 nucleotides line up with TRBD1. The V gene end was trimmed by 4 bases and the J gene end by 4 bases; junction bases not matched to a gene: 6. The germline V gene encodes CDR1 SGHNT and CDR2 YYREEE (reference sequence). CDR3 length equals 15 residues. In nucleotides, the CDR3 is TGTGCCAGCAGCCCGGGACAGGGGGAGCTCTATGGCTACACCTTC. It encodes CASSPGQGELYGYTF.

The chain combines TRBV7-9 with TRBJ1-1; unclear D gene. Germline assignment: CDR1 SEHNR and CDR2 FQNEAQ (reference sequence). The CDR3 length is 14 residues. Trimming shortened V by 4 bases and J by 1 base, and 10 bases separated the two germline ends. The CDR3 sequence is CASSSSGSNTEAFF. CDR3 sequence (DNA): TGTGCCAGCAGCTCGTCAGGTTCGAACACTGAAGCTTTCTTT.

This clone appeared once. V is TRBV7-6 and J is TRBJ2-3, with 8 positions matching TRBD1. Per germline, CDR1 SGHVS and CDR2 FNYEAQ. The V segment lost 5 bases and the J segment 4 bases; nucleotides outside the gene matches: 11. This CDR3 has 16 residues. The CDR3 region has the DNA TGTGCCAGCAGCCGGACAGGGAAGGTGCGATCAGATACGCAGTATTTT. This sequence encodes CASSRTGKVRSDTQYF. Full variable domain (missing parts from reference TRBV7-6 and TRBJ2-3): GAGVSQSPRYKVTKRGQDVALRCDPISGHVSLYWYRQALGQGPEFLTYFNYEAQQDKSGLPNDRFSAERPEGSISTLTIQRTEQRDSAMYRCASSRTGKVRSDTQYFGPGTRLTVL.

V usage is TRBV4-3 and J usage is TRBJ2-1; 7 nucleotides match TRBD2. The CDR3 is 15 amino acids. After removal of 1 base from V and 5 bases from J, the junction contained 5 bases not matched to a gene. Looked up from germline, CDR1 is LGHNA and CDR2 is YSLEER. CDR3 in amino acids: CASSQGSSGNNEQFF. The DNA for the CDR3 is TGCGCCAGCAGCCAAGGTTCTAGCGGTAACAATGAGCAGTTCTTC.

For the CDR3, the DNA is TGTGCCAGCAGGGGAGGGCTACCCGAAGCTTTCTTT. Translation: CASRGGLPEAFF. The rearrangement joins TRBV2 to TRBJ1-1; no reliable D call. V lost 6 bases and J 8 bases, leaving 13 bases between the germline ends. The CDR3 contains 12 residues. The germline V gene encodes CDR1 SNHLY and CDR2 FYNNEI.

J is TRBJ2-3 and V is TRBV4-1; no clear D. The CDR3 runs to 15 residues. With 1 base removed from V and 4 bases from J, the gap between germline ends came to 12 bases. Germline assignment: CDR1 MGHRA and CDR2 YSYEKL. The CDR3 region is CASSQVWSFADTQYF. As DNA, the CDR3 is TGCGCCAGCAGCCAAGTTTGGAGCTTCGCAGATACGCAGTATTTT.

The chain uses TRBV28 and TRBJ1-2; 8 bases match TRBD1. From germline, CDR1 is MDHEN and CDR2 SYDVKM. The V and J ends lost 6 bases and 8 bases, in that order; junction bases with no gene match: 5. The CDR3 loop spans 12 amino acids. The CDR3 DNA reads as TGTGCCAGCAGCTGGACAGGGAGAGGCTACACCTTC. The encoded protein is CASSWTGRGYTF.